The rows below give T cell receptor beta chains drawn from one sample of a study of T cells after yellow fever vaccination. TCRdb redid the calling of the 5' RACE reads with MiXCR, one entry per CDR3 protein. The table records 25,000 to 40,000 distinct CDR3 sequences, less than 8% of them present only once. The starting material was PBMCs, either bulk or a sorted T-cell subset (CD4+, CD8+, memory, or dextramer-sorted; not recorded which), obtained on the day of the first yellow fever vaccination. The receptors shown here come from a man between 18 and 35 years old who received the YFV17D yellow fever vaccine. Each CDR3 is given with its conserved first and last residue. D genes are given only for firm matches. Some rows mark clone size as missing; the rest say once, few, many or name a class of expanded clone.

J: TRBJ1-1; V: TRBV4-3; D: -; size: many; DNA: TGCGCCAGCAGCCAAGGATCTCCCGGGGGGAGCACTGAAGCTTTCTTT; CDR3: CASSQGSPGGSTEAFF
J: TRBJ1-2; V: TRBV20-1; D: -; size: many; DNA: TGCAGTGCCTCAAAGTCGGGATATGGTGGCTACACCTTC; CDR3: CSASKSGYGGYTF
J: TRBJ1-1; V: TRBV6-6; D: -; size: many; DNA: TGTGCCAGCACAAGACAGGCCTACACTGAAGCTTTCTTT; CDR3: CASTRQAYTEAFF
J: TRBJ2-3; V: TRBV7-2; D: TRBD2; size: many; DNA: TGTGCCAGCAGCACCGGGGGGGCGGCTGATACGCAGTATTTT; CDR3: CASSTGGAADTQYF
J: TRBJ2-2; V: TRBV19; D: -; size: many; DNA: TGTGCCAGTAGTGGGGTAGGGGGCACCGGGGAGCTGTTTTTT; CDR3: CASSGVGGTGELFF
J: TRBJ2-2; V: TRBV11-2; D: TRBD2; size: many; DNA: TGTGCCAGCAGCTTCCTAGCGGGGGGGCTAAACACCGGGGAGCTGTTTTTT; CDR3: CASSFLAGGLNTGELFF
J: TRBJ1-6; V: TRBV29-1; D: -; size: many; DNA: TGCAGCGTAGGGGACGCAAGCAATTCACCCCTCCACTTT; CDR3: CSVGDASNSPLHF
J: TRBJ1-4; V: TRBV7-2; D: -; size: many; DNA: TGTGCCAGCAGCTTACCCGGACTGGTTCCGGGGCTGTTTTTT; CDR3: CASSLPGLVPGLFF
J: TRBJ2-6; V: TRBV30; D: -; size: few; DNA: TGTGCCTGGAGTGAGTCCTTAATTACCTCTGGGGCCAACGTCCTGACTTTC; CDR3: CAWSESLITSGANVLTF
J: TRBJ2-1; V: TRBV24-1; D: -; size: few; DNA: TGTGCCACCAGTGACAAAAAGAGCCCACTACTACACAATGAGCAGTTCTTC; CDR3: CATSDKKSPLLHNEQFF
J: TRBJ2-6; V: TRBV5-1; D: -; size: many; DNA: TGCGCCAGCACCTTGGGGGTGAGCTCTGGGGCCAACGTCCTGACTTTC; CDR3: CASTLGVSSGANVLTF
J: TRBJ2-5; V: TRBV5-1; D: -; size: many; DNA: TGCGCCAGCAGCTCTAGCCCCCAAGAGACCCAGTACTTC; CDR3: CASSSSPQETQYF
J: TRBJ1-6; V: TRBV4-3; D: -; size: -; DNA: TGCGCCAGCAGCCAAGAAATCGGTTCACCCCTCCACTTT; CDR3: CASSQEIGSPLHF
J: TRBJ1-5; V: TRBV7-2; D: -; size: -; DNA: TGTGCCAGCAGCCGAGTACACAATCAGCCCCAGCATTTT; CDR3: CASSRVHNQPQHF
J: TRBJ1-6; V: TRBV20-1; D: -; size: -; DNA: TGCAGTGCTAGAAATTATGGCAGAAACTCCTATAATTCACCCCTCCACTTT; CDR3: CSARNYGRNSYNSPLHF
J: TRBJ1-1; V: TRBV28; D: -; size: many; DNA: TGTGCCAGCAGTCCCATAATGGGGGGGATGAACACTGAAGCTTTCTTT; CDR3: CASSPIMGGMNTEAFF
J: TRBJ1-1; V: TRBV5-1; D: TRBD1; size: many; DNA: TGCGCCAGCAAGCGGGACAGCAACACTGAAGCTTTCTTT; CDR3: CASKRDSNTEAFF
J: TRBJ1-5; V: TRBV12-3/TRBV12-4; D: -; size: -; DNA: TGTGCCAGCAATTTAGGCGGAAATCAGCCCCAGCATTTT; CDR3: CASNLGGNQPQHF
J: TRBJ2-5; V: TRBV7-3; D: TRBD2; size: many; DNA: TGTGCCAGCAGCTATCCGGGACTAGCGACTTCCTTGCAGACCCAGTACTTC; CDR3: CASSYPGLATSLQTQYF
J: TRBJ2-5; V: TRBV19; D: -; size: few; DNA: TGTGCCACCGGGAGGACCAGGGGGGAGACCCAGTACTTC; CDR3: CATGRTRGETQYF
J: TRBJ2-3; V: TRBV5-1; D: -; size: many; DNA: TGCGCCAGCAGCTGGGCGATTAGGGATACGCAGTATTTT; CDR3: CASSWAIRDTQYF
J: TRBJ2-5; V: TRBV7-6; D: -; size: many; DNA: TGTGCCAGCAGCTTTTATCAGGGGCCGAACCAAGAGACCCAGTACTTC; CDR3: CASSFYQGPNQETQYF
J: TRBJ1-3; V: TRBV5-1; D: -; size: many; DNA: TGCGCCAGCAGCCCCGACCGACAAGGCGACTCTGGAAACACCATATATTTT; CDR3: CASSPDRQGDSGNTIYF
J: TRBJ1-2; V: TRBV12-3/TRBV12-4; D: TRBD1; size: few; DNA: TGTGCCAGCAGTCCGGGACAGGGTCAACGCTATGGCTACACCTTC; CDR3: CASSPGQGQRYGYTF
J: TRBJ2-2; V: TRBV5-4; D: -; size: many; DNA: TGTGCCAGCAGAGGGACCTCCGACAGGTCAAACACCGGGGAGCTGTTTTTT; CDR3: CASRGTSDRSNTGELFF
J: TRBJ1-3; V: TRBV28; D: TRBD1; size: many; DNA: TGTGCCAGCACGGACGGGACAGCCTCTGGAAACACCATATATTTT; CDR3: CASTDGTASGNTIYF
J: TRBJ1-2; V: TRBV5-5; D: TRBD1; size: many; DNA: TGTGCCAGCAGCTTGGAGGAGGGGGCCCCCCATGGCTACACCTTC; CDR3: CASSLEEGAPHGYTF
J: TRBJ2-7; V: TRBV7-2; D: TRBD2; size: many; DNA: TGTGCCAGCAGCTCAACTAGCGGGGCTTTCTACGAGCAGTACTTC; CDR3: CASSSTSGAFYEQYF
J: TRBJ2-2; V: TRBV7-9; D: -; size: many; DNA: TGTGCCAGCAGCCCTAGGACTCGGGAGCTGTTTTTT; CDR3: CASSPRTRELFF
J: TRBJ2-4; V: TRBV6-6; D: -; size: many; DNA: TGTGCCAGCGGAAAACAGGAAAACATTCAGTACTTC; CDR3: CASGKQENIQYF
J: TRBJ1-4; V: TRBV18; D: -; size: many; DNA: TGTGCCAGCTCACCAGTTGCAACTAATGAAAAACTGTTTTTT; CDR3: CASSPVATNEKLFF
J: TRBJ2-3; V: TRBV4-3; D: -; size: few; DNA: TGCGCCAGCAGCCAAGAAATCGAGAGAACGCAGTATTTT; CDR3: CASSQEIERTQYF
J: TRBJ2-1; V: TRBV14; D: TRBD2; size: medium-sized; DNA: TGTGCCAGCAGCACGACTAGCGGGGGTAGTGGGAACAATGAGCAGTTCTTC; CDR3: CASSTTSGGSGNNEQFF
J: TRBJ2-5; V: TRBV2; D: -; size: many; DNA: TGTGCCAGCAGTGCAGGGTCCGAGACCCAGTACTTC; CDR3: CASSAGSETQYF
J: TRBJ2-1; V: TRBV4-2; D: TRBD2; size: many; DNA: TGTGCCAGCAGCCAAGATCTTGGGGGGGGATACAATGAGCAGTTCTTC; CDR3: CASSQDLGGGYNEQFF
J: TRBJ1-2; V: TRBV20-1; D: -; size: few; DNA: TGCAGTGCTAGCCCGCCGGACATTTTTAACTATGGCTACACCTTC; CDR3: CSASPPDIFNYGYTF
J: TRBJ1-5; V: TRBV28; D: -; size: many; DNA: TGTGCCAGCAGCCCTGCGGGGGGGGGTCAGCCCCAGCATTTT; CDR3: CASSPAGGGQPQHF
J: TRBJ1-2; V: TRBV5-1; D: -; size: few; DNA: TGCGCCAGCAGCGCCGGGGGCCTTTTATATGGCTACACCTTC; CDR3: CASSAGGLLYGYTF
J: TRBJ2-2; V: TRBV2; D: -; size: many; DNA: TGTGCCAGCAGTTCCCCCGGCACCGGGGAGCTGTTTTTT; CDR3: CASSSPGTGELFF
J: TRBJ1-4; V: TRBV6-1; D: -; size: many; DNA: TGTGCCAGCTTTGGGGGGGCAGGCGCTGAAAAACTGTTTTTT; CDR3: CASFGGAGAEKLFF
J: TRBJ2-6; V: TRBV10-3; D: -; size: -; DNA: TGTGCCATCAGTGACAGGGCTGGGGCCAACGTCCTGACTTTC; CDR3: CAISDRAGANVLTF
J: TRBJ1-1; V: TRBV20-1; D: -; size: many; DNA: TGCAGTGCCCCTAGGCAACTAAACACTGAAGCTTTCTTT; CDR3: CSAPRQLNTEAFF
J: TRBJ2-5; V: TRBV7-2; D: -; size: many; DNA: TGTGCCAGCAGCTTACAGGGTGGTCGGGAGACCCAGTACTTC; CDR3: CASSLQGGRETQYF
J: TRBJ2-5; V: TRBV4-2; D: TRBD1; size: many; DNA: TGTGCCAGCAGCCCCACGCCCGGGACAGACCAAGAGACCCAGTACTTC; CDR3: CASSPTPGTDQETQYF
J: TRBJ1-2; V: TRBV5-1; D: -; size: many; DNA: TGCGCCAGCAGCTCCGGGACCCTAGGTGGCTACACCTTC; CDR3: CASSSGTLGGYTF
J: TRBJ2-1; V: TRBV24-1; D: TRBD2; size: -; DNA: TGTGCCACCAGTGGCGGGGCAAGCTCGGGACTAGGATACAATGAGCAGTTCTTC; CDR3: CATSGGASSGLGYNEQFF
J: TRBJ1-6; V: TRBV20-1; D: TRBD1; size: -; DNA: TGCAGTGCACCACCGGGACAGGGAGCCTCACCCCTCCACTTT; CDR3: CSAPPGQGASPLHF
J: TRBJ1-5; V: TRBV11-2; D: -; size: many; DNA: TGTGCCAGCAGCCTTGGTCGACAGGCCCATCAGCCCCAGCATTTT; CDR3: CASSLGRQAHQPQHF
J: TRBJ2-3; V: TRBV6-6; D: TRBD2; size: medium-sized; DNA: TGTGCCAGCAGTTCAGGCGGGGGGGCCACAGATACGCAGTATTTT; CDR3: CASSSGGGATDTQYF
J: TRBJ1-1; V: TRBV29-1; D: TRBD1; size: many; DNA: TGCAGCGCCGTGGAGGGGGCGGGGAACACTGAAGCTTTCTTT; CDR3: CSAVEGAGNTEAFF
J: TRBJ1-5; V: TRBV7-8; D: -; size: many; DNA: TGTGCCAGCAGCCTTAGGGCGGTGGGCAACCCTGGGGCCCAGCATTTT; CDR3: CASSLRAVGNPGAQHF
J: TRBJ2-2; V: TRBV20-1; D: TRBD2; size: many; DNA: TGCAGTGCTCTAGCGGGGGGGAACGCCGGGGAGCTGTTTTTT; CDR3: CSALAGGNAGELFF
J: TRBJ1-4; V: TRBV7-3; D: -; size: many; DNA: TGTGCCAGCAGTCTTACACCAGCAACTAATGAAAAACTGTTTTTT; CDR3: CASSLTPATNEKLFF
J: TRBJ2-1; V: TRBV5-1; D: TRBD2; size: -; DNA: TGCGCCAGCAGCGGAATATCCCTAGCGGGCTCCCCCTACAATGAGCAGTTCTTC; CDR3: CASSGISLAGSPYNEQFF
J: TRBJ1-5; V: TRBV20-1; D: TRBD1; size: -; DNA: TGCAGTGCCAGCAAAATACAGGGGGCTCGGCAGCCCCAGCATTTT; CDR3: CSASKIQGARQPQHF
J: TRBJ1-6; V: TRBV4-2; D: -; size: many; DNA: TGTGCCAGCAGCCAAGGCCCTGGGGGGACAAGACAACCACCCCTCCACTTT; CDR3: CASSQGPGGTRQPPLHF
J: TRBJ2-3; V: TRBV5-1; D: -; size: many; DNA: TGCGCCAGCAGCTTTGGAGGTACGGGATTAACAGATACGCAGTATTTT; CDR3: CASSFGGTGLTDTQYF
J: TRBJ1-2; V: TRBV7-2; D: -; size: many; DNA: TGTGCCAGCAGCTCATTAGGACAGACTATCTACACCTTC; CDR3: CASSSLGQTIYTF